These 31 T cell receptor beta chains were sequenced from one sample in a study of post-analysis software for immune sequencing data. Study-level findings and limits: Four or five TRBV segments, TRBV5-6, TRBV5-1 and TRBV20-1 among them, were found more frequent in patients than controls.

Unique molecular identifiers were present in the TCR beta cDNA libraries. TCRdb ran MiXCR on the PCR reads and lists one entry per CDR3 protein. In the table there are about 820,000 distinct CDR3 sequences, roughly 50% of which are singletons. No cognate antigen is known for these TCRs. Sequencing input: blood. The origin of the receptors is a girl aged 5 to 17 with multiple sclerosis.

The chain uses TRBV7-3 and TRBJ2-1, with 7 bases identical to TRBD2. The germline V gene encodes CDR1 SGHTA and CDR2 FQGTGA. Losses at the gene ends were 5 bases for V and 7 bases for J; bases not matched to a gene: 11. This CDR3 is built from 15 residues. CDR3: CASSPVRGSRNEQFF. The CDR3 DNA sequence: TGTGCCAGCAGCCCCGTGCGCGGGAGCCGTAATGAGCAGTTCTTC.

The V and J genes are TRBV5-1 and TRBJ2-3; no reliable D call. V was shortened by 1 base and J by 0 bases, with 6 bases between the two germline ends. This CDR3 comprises 14 residues. The V gene's germline CDR1 is SGHRS and CDR2 YFSETQ. The CDR3 DNA is TGCGCCAGCAGCTTGTATTCGAGCACAGATACGCAGTATTTT. Translated, it gives CASSLYSSTDTQYF.

The chain uses TRBV3-1 and TRBJ2-1, with D perhaps given as TRBD1 or TRBD2 (5 bases each). The V end lost 1 base, the J end lost 10 bases, and 8 bases lay between the germline ends. CDR3 size: 12 residues. Germline CDR1 is LGHDT and CDR2 is YNNKEL (reference sequence). The CDR3 sequence is CASSQAGLEQFF. In nucleotides, the CDR3 is TGTGCCAGCAGCCAAGCGGGGCTCGAGCAGTTCTTC.

V usage is TRBV7-9 and J usage is TRBJ2-2; 8 bases are shared with TRBD2. CDR3 size: 14 residues. From germline, CDR1 is SEHNR and CDR2 FQNEAQ (reference sequence). V lost 3 bases and J lost 4; bases outside the gene matches: 1. In DNA, the CDR3 is TGTGCCAGCAGCTTTAGCGGGGCCACCGGGGAGCTGTTTTTT. It codes for CASSFSGATGELFF.

This clonotype was seen more than once but under ten times. The chain couples TRBV7-8 to TRBJ1-2; no reliable D call. CDR1 is SGHVS, CDR2 FQNEAQ, per germline. Trimming shortened V by 0 bases and J by 2 bases, and 10 bases separated the two germline ends. This CDR3 spans 15 amino acids. CDR3 nucleotides: TGTGCCAGCAGCTTAGCGCAGCCGGGCAACTATGGCTACACCTTC. It specifies CASSLAQPGNYGYTF.

The chain couples TRBV10-3 to TRBJ1-2, with 10 positions matching TRBD1. Unmatched junction bases numbered 7, after V lost 4 bases and J lost 2 bases. Germline CDR1 is ENHRY and CDR2 is SYGVKD. CDR3 length equals 16 residues. CDR3 in DNA: TGTGCCATCAGTGTGGGACAGGGGCGACAGAACTATGGCTACACCTTC. It encodes CAISVGQGRQNYGYTF.

This chain joins TRBV5-1 and TRBJ2-1; 10 bases are a match to TRBD2. Germline V lookup: CDR1 SGHRS, CDR2 YFSETQ. The V and J ends lost 1 base and 9 bases, in that order; junction bases with no gene match: 1. The CDR3 contains 13 residues. CDR3 nucleotide sequence: TGCGCCAGCAGCTTGATAGCGGGAGGTGAGCAGTTCTTC. It encodes CASSLIAGGEQFF.

Of note for this clonotype: The junction and the germline gene differ at one end; a read error may be behind it. The chain carries TRBV4-1 and TRBJ1-1; 8 positions agree with TRBD1. CDR1 and CDR2 (germline): MGHRA, YSYEKL. The CDR3 is 17 residues long. The chain's CDR3 is CASSFTPLRTGNTEAFF. DNA for the CDR3: TGCGCCAGCAGCTTTACTCCGTTGAGGACAGGGAACACCGAAGCTTTCTTT.

This clonotype was recorded a few times. The V gene is TRBV5-1, the J gene TRBJ1-2; TRBD1 is a possible D gene (6 bases). Germline V CDR1 and CDR2: SGHRS, YFSETQ. CDR3 size: 16 residues. Deletions cut 4 bases from V and 3 bases from J, with 19 bases between. The DNA for the CDR3 is TGCGCCAGCAGCGACTCTTCAGACAGGCCGTACTATGGCTACACCTTC. Encoded protein: CASSDSSDRPYYGYTF.

V and J are TRBV27 and TRBJ1-2; D is possibly TRBD1 (5 bases). The germline gives CDR1 MNHEY, CDR2 SMNVEV (reference sequence). This CDR3 has 14 amino acids. Trimming removed 3 bases from V and 0 bases from J, with 8 bases in between. The CDR3 nucleotides read TGTGCCAGCAGTTTTCAGGGCTCTAACTATGGCTACACCTTC. Its translation: CASSFQGSNYGYTF.

The chain is built from TRBV7-2 and TRBJ2-5, with a weak D call TRBD2 (5 bases). This CDR3 region has 13 residues. The V end lost 0 bases, the J end lost 13 bases, and 15 bases lay between the germline ends. In germline, CDR1 is SGHTA, CDR2 FQGNSA. The CDR3 region is CASSLAARASPYF. In DNA form, the CDR3 reads TGTGCCAGCAGCTTAGCGGCGAGGGCCAGCCCGTACTTC.

The chain joins TRBV7-9 to TRBJ2-7; unclear D gene. Germline V gives CDR1 SEHNR, CDR2 FQNEAQ (reference sequence). The V gene lost 1 base and the J gene lost 2 bases, with 12 bases spanning the gap. The CDR3 length is 15 residues. The CDR3 is CASSLDPHRTYEQYF. The CDR3 nucleotides are TGTGCCAGCAGCTTAGATCCTCACCGAACCTACGAGCAGTACTTC.

V and J are TRBV2 and TRBJ2-3, with D possibly matching TRBD1 (7 bases). Germline CDR1 SNHLY, CDR2 FYNNEI. V was pared by 1 base and J by 1 base, with 12 bases between. The CDR3 consists of 16 residues. In DNA, the CDR3 is TGTGCCAGCAGTGAAGAGGGCAGGGGGGGCACAGATACGCAGTATTTT. This sequence encodes CASSEEGRGGTDTQYF.

J is TRBJ1-5 and V is TRBV20-1, with TRBD1 identical over 9 bases. The trim removed 4 bases at V and 1 base at J, leaving 8 bases unmatched. CDR1 is DFQATT, CDR2 SNEGSKA, per germline (reference sequence). CDR3 length: 16 residues. CDR3: CSAKQTGGPSNQPQHF. In DNA form, the CDR3 reads TGCAGTGCTAAGCAAACAGGGGGCCCAAGCAATCAGCCCCAGCATTTT.

The J gene is TRBJ2-7, the V gene TRBV2; 10 bases match TRBD1. In germline, CDR1 is SNHLY, CDR2 FYNNEI. This CDR3 is 15 amino acids long. Unmatched junction bases numbered 6, after V lost 6 bases and J lost 1 base. This CDR3 reads CASRAGQGSSYEQYF. Written as DNA, the CDR3 is TGTGCCAGCAGGGCGGGACAGGGGTCTTCCTACGAGCAGTACTTC.

The V call is TRBV6-6, the J call TRBJ1-5; D remains unclear. V lost 6 bases to trimming and J lost 5 bases, with 20 bases between them. The CDR3 contains 16 residues. The germline V gene has CDR1 MNHNY and CDR2 SVGAGI (reference sequence). The CDR3 DNA follows: TGTGCCAGCAGCCCAACCCTAACCCCGGACCATCAGCCCCAGCATTTT. The encoded protein is CASSPTLTPDHQPQHF.

The rearrangement joins TRBV2 to TRBJ2-6; 7 bases agree with TRBD2. The junction had 6 bases not matched to a gene; V was cut back by 3 bases and J by 1 base. Germline CDR1 is SNHLY and CDR2 is FYNNEI. This CDR3 is built from 17 residues. CDR3 DNA sequence: TGTGCCAGCAGTGACCCCAGGGAGGGGTCTGGGGCCAACGTCCTGACTTTC. Protein: CASSDPREGSGANVLTF.

The chain recombines TRBV4-1 with TRBJ2-7, with D uncertain. CDR3 length: 15 residues. V dropped 0 bases and J dropped 0 bases, with 9 bases sitting between them. Germline CDR1 and CDR2: MGHRA and YSYEKL. CDR3 coding DNA: TGCGCCAGCAGCCAAGATCGGAAGAGCTCCTACGAGCAGTACTTC. It specifies CASSQDRKSSYEQYF.

The chain employs TRBV29-1 and TRBJ1-1, with 8 bases identical to TRBD1. Trimming removed 7 bases from V and 10 bases from J; junction bases left unmatched: 8. The length of the CDR3 is 11 residues. CDR1 SQVTM and CDR2 ANQGSEA come from the germline V gene. The CDR3 DNA reads as TGCAGCGGTGGACAGGGCCATGTAGCTTTCTTT. Its translation is CSGGQGHVAFF.

The genes are TRBV3-1 and TRBJ2-7; 9 nucleotides agree with TRBD2. The DNA end is more similar to TRBJ2-5, so the J call may be wrong. Per the germline V gene, CDR1 is LGHDT and CDR2 is YNNKEL (reference sequence). This CDR3 is built from 15 residues. The CDR3 coding sequence is TGTGCCAGCAGCCAAGGACTAGCGGTCTCGTTGACCCAGTACTTC. Protein product: CASSQGLAVSLTQYF.

The rearrangement links TRBV2 to TRBJ1-2; no clear D. This CDR3 is built from 16 residues. Germline CDR1 reads SNHLY; CDR2 reads FYNNEI. Deletions cut 6 bases from V and 5 bases from J, with 22 bases between. CDR3 nucleotides: TGTGCCAGCAGCGCTGCCTTGGGAGCAAGCCTGTATGGCTACACCTTC. The encoded protein is CASSAALGASLYGYTF.

This clonotype has only a few counts. The CDR3 loop reads CASSPIRTEEAGYTF. The CDR3 region has the DNA TGTGCCAGCAGTCCTATTAGGACAGAGGAGGCTGGCTACACCTTC. The V gene is TRBV27, the J gene TRBJ1-2, with a weak D call TRBD1 (6 bases). This CDR3 has 15 residues. Germline loops: CDR1 MNHEY, CDR2 SMNVEV (reference sequence). Trimming pared 5 bases from V and 7 bases from J, leaving 20 bases between.

This clonotype showed up just a few times. The chain carries TRBV29-1 and TRBJ2-5; 12 bases fit TRBD2. Trimming removed 0 bases from V and 9 bases from J; junction bases left unmatched: 11. The CDR3 spans 16 residues. The germline gives CDR1 SQVTM, CDR2 ANQGSEA. The DNA for the CDR3 is TGCAGCGTTGAAGACCCCTCGGGACTAGCGGGCTATTCCCAGTACTTC. Its translation: CSVEDPSGLAGYSQYF.

V is TRBV11-2 and J is TRBJ2-7; 9 bases are shared with TRBD1. V shed 1 base and J 3 bases; nucleotides not matched to a gene: 7. Germline V CDR1 and CDR2: SGHAT, FQNNGV. This CDR3 region has 16 residues. In DNA, the CDR3 is TGTGCCAGCAGCTTAGGGGGGACAGGGACCCGCTACGAGCAGTACTTC. Encoded protein: CASSLGGTGTRYEQYF.

The rearrangement uses TRBV20-1 and TRBJ2-7; TRBD2 matches 14 bases. Trimming took 2 bases from V and 4 from J; bases not matched to a gene: 13. CDR1 DFQATT and CDR2 SNEGSKA come from the germline V gene (reference sequence). The CDR3 has 18 amino acids. CDR3 in DNA: TGCAGTGCTAGAAATCCGGGACTAGCGGGAGAAGGGTGGTACGAGCAGTACTTC. Its protein is CSARNPGLAGEGWYEQYF.

The chain carries TRBV9 and TRBJ2-4; TRBD2 matches 11 bases. Gene TRBJ2-7 matches the end of the DNA better, so the J call may be wrong. The CDR3 has 15 amino acids. The germline CDR1 and CDR2 sequences are SGDLS and YYNGEE. The CDR3 protein is CASSVDLAGGREQYF. The CDR3, as DNA: TGTGCCAGCAGCGTAGATCTAGCGGGAGGCCGCGAGCAGTACTTC.

Worth noting for this clonotype: The junction does not match germline at one end; this may be a read error. This chain uses TRBV7-7 with TRBJ2-1; a weak D match, TRBD2 (5 bases). Germline V lookup: CDR1 SSHAT, CDR2 FNYEAQ (reference sequence). This CDR3 contains 14 residues. CDR3 bases: TGTGCTAGCAGCCCAGGACTCCGAGAGAATGAGCAGTTCTTC. This gives the protein CASSPGLRENEQFF.

CDR3 DNA sequence: TGTGCCAGCAGCAAAGCGGATTCACCCCTCCACTTT. This encodes CASSKADSPLHF. The J gene is TRBJ1-6, the V gene TRBV21-1. TRBV21-1 is assigned pseudogene status. The CDR3 covers 12 residues.

The chain uses TRBV29-1 and TRBJ2-1; no clear D gene. The CDR3 extends over 10 amino acids. The V gene lost 3 bases and the J gene lost 13 bases, with 10 bases spanning the gap. From germline, CDR1 is SQVTM and CDR2 ANQGSEA. The CDR3 DNA reads TGCAGCGTTGATACGGGTGCACAGTTCTTC. This translates into CSVDTGAQFF.

This chain links TRBV7-2 with TRBJ2-1; 8 bases map to TRBD2. With 5 bases clipped from V and 7 bases from J, the junction kept 7 bases outside the gene matches. The CDR3 has 14 residues. Germline-derived CDR1 and CDR2 are SGHTA and FQGNSA. CDR3 protein: CASSAGGAMNEQFF. The CDR3 nucleotides read TGTGCCAGCAGCGCCGGGGGGGCCATGAATGAGCAGTTCTTC.

The chain recombines TRBV24-1 with TRBJ2-3; 9 bases are a match to TRBD2. Germline lookup yields CDR1 KGHDR and CDR2 SFDVKD. Losses at the gene ends were 8 bases for V and 5 bases for J; bases not matched to a gene: 19. The CDR3 sequence is 18 residues long. CDR3 protein: CATKPGSSPSSGKDTQYF. CDR3 coding DNA: TGTGCCACCAAACCGGGATCCTCTCCATCTAGCGGGAAAGATACGCAGTATTTT.